What follows describes a single T cell receptor beta chain. Its target is not known. These data originate in a study of T cell responses to AZD1222 COVID-19 vaccine. At the level of the study: Researchers grouped second doses given at about 4 or about 12 weeks into one pool.

V was pared by 5 bases and J by 7 bases, with 14 bases between. The CDR3 runs to 13 residues. Data came from immunoSEQ multiplex PCR; TCRdb stores just in-frame clones and leaves some out. In the table there are about 100,000 clones, about 83% of which are singletons. Study-wide results and caveats: Nearly half of unique spike-specific TCRs reportedly avoided B.1.351 and B.1.1.7 mutated regions. The number of AZD1222 recipients seropositive at baseline was only five to seven.

The starting material was peripheral blood, obtained on day 0 of AZD1222 vaccination. This receptor was obtained from an adult in good health. J is TRBJ1-1 and V is TRBV12-3 or TRBV12-4, with TRBD1 as a possible D gene (5 bases). The CDR3 reads CASSANWDDEAFF. The CDR3 DNA reads as TGTGCCAGCAGTGCCAACTGGGACGATGAAGCTTTCTTT.